This passage covers 7 T cell receptor beta chains from one sample sequenced in a study of a mutant IDH1 vaccine in newly diagnosed glioma. Libraries were prepared by immunoSEQ multiplex PCR; TCRdb keeps only in-frame clonotypes and omits some of them. The data contain 75,000 to 80,000 clones, approximately 85% of them singletons. These receptors lack a known antigen. The sample's time point: week 23, last vaccination. What each vaccine dose contained was 300 ug of mutant IDH1 20-mer peptide, accompanied by topical imiquimod. This material consisted of PBMCs, taken from a glioma patient whose treatment included an IDH1 peptide vaccine. The receptors derive from a woman aged 50 to 60 with glioma.

The chain employs TRBV6-6 and TRBJ2-1; a weak D match, TRBD1 (7 bases). Germline V gives CDR1 MNHNY, CDR2 SVGAGI (reference sequence). V lost 6 bases and J 7 bases, leaving 16 bases between the germline ends. This CDR3 spans 14 amino acids. This CDR3 is CASSSGDSRNEQFF. The CDR3 DNA follows: TGTGCCAGCAGCTCGGGGGACAGTCGTAATGAGCAGTTCTTC.

The chain is built from TRBV27 and TRBJ2-2, with 7 bases matching TRBD1. V lost 4 bases and J lost 5; bases outside the gene matches: 4. The germline V gene has CDR1 MNHEY and CDR2 SMNVEV (reference sequence). CDR3 length: 14 amino acids. The CDR3 region is CASSYKGATGELFF. Here the CDR3 DNA reads TGTGCCAGCAGTTACAAGGGGGCGACCGGGGAGCTGTTTTTT.

The chain is built from TRBV19 and TRBJ2-1; D unresolved. Germline V CDR1 and CDR2: LNHDA, SQIVND (reference sequence). Trimming shortened V by 10 bases and J by 5 bases, and 12 bases separated the two germline ends. The CDR3 spans 12 residues. CDR3 loop: CATLQTNNEQFF. As DNA, the CDR3 is TGTGCCACCTTGCAGACAAACAATGAGCAGTTCTTC.

The V and J genes are TRBV10-3 and TRBJ2-3; 10 bases line up with TRBD1. The V gene end was trimmed by 6 bases and the J gene end by 1 base; junction bases not matched to a gene: 7. Looked up from germline, CDR1 is ENHRY and CDR2 is SYGVKD. The CDR3 sequence is 16 residues long. CDR3 region: CAIRPGQGKGTDTQYF. The CDR3 coding sequence is TGTGCCATCAGGCCGGGACAGGGGAAGGGCACAGATACGCAGTATTTT.

CDR3 amino acids: CASSYRRTGNEQYF. CDR3 DNA sequence: TGTGCCAGCAGTTACCGCCGGACAGGGAACGAGCAGTACTTC. V usage is TRBV6-5 and J usage is TRBJ2-7; 8 bases are a match to TRBD1. Unmatched junction bases numbered 5, after V lost 2 bases and J lost 5 bases. CDR1 and CDR2 (germline): MNHEY, SVGAGI. CDR3 length: 14 residues.

The V call is TRBV19, the J call TRBJ2-1; D is undetermined. This CDR3 region has 15 residues. CDR1 is LNHDA, CDR2 SQIVND, per germline (reference sequence). The V gene lost 4 bases and the J gene lost 4 bases, with 14 bases spanning the gap. CDR3 DNA sequence: TGTGCCAGTAGTAAGGTACTTCAGCCGTACAATGAGCAGTTCTTC. Its translation is CASSKVLQPYNEQFF. The variable domain in full, completed from reference TRBV19 and TRBJ2-1, reads DGGITQSPKYLFRKEGQNVTLSCEQNLNHDAMYWYRQDPGQGLRLIYYSQIVNDFQKGDIAEGYSVSREKKESFPLTVTSAQKNPTAFYLCASSKVLQPYNEQFFGPGTRLTVL.

The genes are TRBV6-5 and TRBJ2-7; D is undetermined. V was pared by 4 bases and J by 5 bases, with 21 bases between. From germline, CDR1 is MNHEY and CDR2 SVGAGI. The CDR3 spans 16 residues. Here the CDR3 DNA reads TGTGCCAGCAGTTGGCCGGTTGCGCAGGTAGGCCACGAGCAGTACTTC. Translated: CASSWPVAQVGHEQYF.